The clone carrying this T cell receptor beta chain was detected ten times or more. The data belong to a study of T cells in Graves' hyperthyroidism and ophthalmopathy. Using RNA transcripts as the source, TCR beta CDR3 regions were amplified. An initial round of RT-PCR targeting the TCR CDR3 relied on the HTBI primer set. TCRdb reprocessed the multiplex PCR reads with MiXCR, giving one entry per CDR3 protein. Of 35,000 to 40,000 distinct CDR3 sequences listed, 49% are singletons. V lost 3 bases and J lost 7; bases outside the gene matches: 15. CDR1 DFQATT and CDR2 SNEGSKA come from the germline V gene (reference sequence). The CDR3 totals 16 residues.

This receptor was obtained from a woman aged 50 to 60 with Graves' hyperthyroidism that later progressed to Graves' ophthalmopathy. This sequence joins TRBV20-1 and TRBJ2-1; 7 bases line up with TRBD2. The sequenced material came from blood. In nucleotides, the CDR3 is TGCAGTGCTAGGAGCGAGAGCGGGAATCGTGGGAATGAGCAGTTCTTC. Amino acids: CSARSESGNRGNEQFF.